This TCR beta chain stems from a study of OX40 agonist ivuxolimab in advanced cancers. The length of the CDR3 is 13 residues. V lost 4 bases and J 5 bases, leaving 10 bases between the germline ends. The V gene's germline CDR1 is SGHRS and CDR2 YFSETQ. Generated by immunoSEQ multiplex PCR, the TCRdb table keeps only in-frame clones and is missing some. This table holds some 68,000 clones, 75% to 85% found once. This clone was seen only once. This clonotype originated in an adult with an advanced solid tumor such as melanoma, head and neck, liver or kidney cancer. The source material was CD4+ or CD8+ T cells sorted from blood, sampled in a trial of the OX40 agonist ivuxolimab. This sequence joins TRBV5-1 and TRBJ1-5, with unresolved D. The CDR3 region is CASSTVPYQPQHF. The CDR3 nucleotides read TGCGCCAGCAGCACCGTCCCTTATCAGCCCCAGCATTTT.